This TCR beta chain appears in the sequencing data of a study of monozygotic twins with inflammatory bowel disease (dated by TCRdb to between 2018 and 2020). Study-wide context: A total of some 30 monozygotic twin pairs were included in the full study, comprising nine German pairs (four IBD-concordant, five IBD-discordant) and 19 IBD-discordant Danish pairs. The search for disease-associated traits relied mainly on comparing IBD patients with their genetically identical healthy co-twins within discordant pairs. Each individual had, on average, about 151 000 unique TCRalpha sequences and 181 000 unique TCRbeta sequences available for analysis. General conclusions and limits of the study: The results gave no support for a single strong signal or clonotype linked to IBD. IBD patients had lower TCRbeta repertoire diversity, measured by the inverse Simpson index, than their healthy co-twins. Repertoire similarity did not differ between concordant and discordant twins, which could be due to limited statistical power. Background noise and inter-individual variability may have been introduced into the repertoires by the differing immunosuppressive treatments among patients. Compared with healthy twins, IBD patients had fewer clonotypes in common with other individuals, a difference most pronounced in patients showing signs of disease activity. The analysis was unable to tell different T cell subtypes apart.

From each donor, an approximately 2.3 ml peripheral blood sample was collected into PAXgene tubes and kept at -80 degrees C. Without any T cell sorting, total RNA was extracted from whole blood using the PAXgene blood miRNA kit on an automated QIAcube. Deep TCRalpha and TCRbeta repertoire profiling with unique molecular barcoding was performed on peripheral blood of monozygotic twin pairs concordant or discordant for inflammatory bowel disease. For every twin pair, smoking habits were documented, and each individual was categorised as a current, former or never smoker. To prepare the library, 5' RACE was applied. For each TCR library, approximately 3,700 ng of total RNA was used. For each sample, cDNA was synthesized in eight separate reactions using SMARTScribe reverse transcriptase. During cDNA synthesis, template switching introduced unique molecular identifiers that contained a 6-nucleotide sample barcode. TCRalpha and TCRbeta cDNA was amplified in two nested PCRs of approximately 17 and 9 cycles, and bead purification was carried out after each PCR. Before amplification, the cDNA was treated with uracil DNA-glycosylase and purified using the QIAquick PCR purification kit. The second PCR added Illumina TruSeq-compatible adapters along with sample-specific barcodes. TapeStation and Qubit were used to check library quality and concentration, and 5 ng of each library went into the pool. Sequencing of the pooled libraries was done on an Illumina HiSeq2500 single-index Rapid Run using custom sequencing primers and 2 x 100 bp reads. On the authors' methods: MiGEC version 1.2.6 was used for UMI-based consensus assembly, which corrected PCR and sequencing errors. MiXCR version 2.1.1 was used for V(D)J alignment, clonotype assembly and CDR3 extraction. To normalise gene usage, clonotype sharing and MAIT/NKT TCR abundance, the analysis used the top 1000, 10 000 and 20 000 clonotypes per sample. Diversity was computed as the inverse Simpson index with the vegan R package after downsampling to 27 000 UMIs. Paired Mann-Whitney U tests were applied to discordant twin pairs, and Benjamini-Hochberg correction was used for multiple testing. After the reads were reprocessed by TCRdb, one entry was made per CDR3 protein sequence, with no DNA. TCRdb's processing, not the authors', yielded these V and J calls. The table held for this sample gives about 380,000 distinct CDR3 sequences. Around 2.6% of the sample is in the top ten clones.

Comment on this clonotype: Its target antigen remains unknown.

The germline V gene gives CDR1 as SQVTM and CDR2 as ANQGSEA. There are 13 amino acids in the CDR3, from cysteine to phenylalanine inclusive. The DNA is unrecorded. Input material: blood. This chain is built from TRBV29-1 and TRBJ2-6. This receptor was identified in a human donor with ulcerative colitis or Crohn's disease, or a healthy co-twin of an affected twin (not recorded which). The CDR3 reads as follows: CSVDRTGANVLTF.